This is a list of T cell receptor beta chains from one sample in a study of vaccination and CD4 T cells after COVID-19. No antigen has been identified for these receptors. TCRdb used MiXCR to reprocess the PCR reads, holding one entry per CDR3 protein. The table lists about 19,000 distinct CDR3 sequences, about 52% of them singletons. Material: CD4+ T cells from blood, cultured in vitro. The source is a human donor who had recovered from COVID-19. Both conserved end residues are part of each CDR3. D genes are given only for firm matches. Expanded clones are given a class, and other clones once, few, many or no size at all.

CDR3aa,CDR3nt,j_gene,d_gene,len,v_gene,abundance
CASSLGNSGAADTQYF,TGCGCCAGCAGCTTGGGAAATAGCGGGGCGGCAGATACGCAGTATTTT,TRBJ2-3,TRBD2,16,TRBV5-1,.
CASSSPYNEQFF,TGTGCCAGCAGCTCTCCATACAATGAGCAGTTCTTC,TRBJ2-1,.,12,TRBV7-6,.
CASSQGAPRGQFF,TGTGCCAGTAGCCAGGGGGCTCCTCGTGGGCAGTTCTTC,TRBJ2-1,TRBD1,13,TRBV19,.
CATRGGLIYNEQFF,TGTGCCACCCGAGGGGGACTGATTTACAATGAGCAGTTCTTC,TRBJ2-1,.,14,TRBV19,few
CASSYSSRGGYEQYF,TGTGCCAGCAGTTACTCGTCCAGGGGAGGCTACGAGCAGTACTTC,TRBJ2-7,.,15,TRBV6-5,.
CSARDSRGGGTDTQYF,TGCAGTGCTAGAGATAGTCGGGGTGGTGGCACAGATACGCAGTATTTT,TRBJ2-3,.,16,TRBV20-1,.
CASSPRDRVASEQYF,TGTGCCAGCAGTCCCCGGGACAGGGTAGCGTCCGAGCAGTACTTC,TRBJ2-7,TRBD1,15,TRBV27,.
CASSLGFGGEDYEQYF,TGTGCCAGCAGCTTGGGATTCGGGGGAGAGGACTACGAGCAGTACTTC,TRBJ2-7,.,16,TRBV11-3,.
CASRDRPNTEAFF,TGTGCCAGCAGGGACAGACCGAACACTGAAGCTTTCTTT,TRBJ1-1,.,13,TRBV2,.
CASSPARVGEAFF,TGTGCCAGCAGCCCGGCACGGGTCGGTGAAGCTTTCTTT,TRBJ1-1,.,13,TRBV14,.
CASSRRQGQGGELFF,TGTGCCAGCAGTCGGAGGCAGGGTCAAGGCGGGGAGCTGTTTTTT,TRBJ2-2,.,15,TRBV5-4,.
CASSLEDLNEQFF,TGTGCCAGCAGTTTAGAGGATCTCAATGAGCAGTTCTTC,TRBJ2-1,.,13,TRBV28,.
CSARLAGAYEQYF,TGCAGTGCTAGACTAGCGGGAGCGTACGAGCAGTACTTC,TRBJ2-7,TRBD2,13,TRBV20-1,few
CATSPPQLAGGNEQFF,TGTGCCACCAGCCCACCGCAACTAGCGGGAGGCAATGAGCAGTTCTTC,TRBJ2-1,TRBD2,16,TRBV15,.
CASSLGDEQFF,TGTGCCAGCAGCTTAGGTGATGAGCAGTTCTTC,TRBJ2-1,.,11,TRBV7-8,.
CAWRRGWPEAFF,TGTGCCTGGAGGAGGGGTTGGCCTGAAGCTTTCTTT,TRBJ1-1,.,12,TRBV30,few
CASSSDRSYEQYF,TGTGCCAGCAGTTCCGACAGGAGCTACGAGCAGTACTTC,TRBJ2-7,.,13,TRBV12-3/TRBV12-4,.
CASSYSGPPWDEQYF,TGTGCCAGCAGTTACTCTGGACCGCCCTGGGACGAGCAGTACTTC,TRBJ2-7,.,15,TRBV6-5,.
CASSLDAGNSNQPQHF,TGTGCCAGCAGCTTAGATGCAGGAAATAGTAATCAGCCCCAGCATTTT,TRBJ1-5,.,16,TRBV11-2,.
CASSLGGGGAGEQYF,TGTGCCAGCAGTTTAGGCGGGGGTGGAGCGGGCGAGCAGTACTTC,TRBJ2-7,TRBD2,15,TRBV28,.
CASSLGRSGYTF,TGTGCCAGCAGCTTAGGTCGGAGTGGCTACACCTTC,TRBJ1-2,.,12,TRBV11-2,.
CASTTGQNTEAFF,TGTGCCAGCACCACGGGACAGAACACTGAAGCTTTCTTT,TRBJ1-1,.,13,TRBV5-5,few
CASSLDVGSTDTQYF,TGTGCCAGCAGCTTGGATGTCGGTTCCACAGATACGCAGTATTTT,TRBJ2-3,.,15,TRBV5-4,.